This TCR beta chain was documented in a study of vaccination effects on CD4 cells after COVID-19. Overall study context: Post-vaccine sampling occurred a median 72 days after the second dose.

CDR1 MDHEN and CDR2 SYDVKM come from the germline V gene. V lost 6 bases to trimming and J lost 7 bases; unmatched junction nucleotides: 10. This CDR3 comprises 15 residues. Sequenced by immunoSEQ multiplex PCR; TCRdb stores in-frame clones only, minus some. The sample lists about 73,000 clones, roughly 73% seen once, with roughly 2% in the top ten. Study-wide findings and caveats: Pronounced clonal contraction occurred in clones induced by infection and by vaccine late after vaccination.

Around day 10 of culture, CD4+ T cells were separated out. Each participant received a vaccine that was either BNT162b2 or mRNA-1273, given as two doses. Vaccinees lacked prior SARS-CoV-2 infection and tested negative for nucleocapsid antibodies. Half the medium was replaced with IL-2 medium on days 3 and 7. This clone has just a few counts. Its antigen is undetermined. The sequenced sample was CD4+ T cells from PBMCs cultured without peptide, obtained after COVID-19 vaccination. The rearrangement joins TRBV28 to TRBJ2-2, with 8 bases fitting TRBD2. The TCR was taken from a human donor who received a COVID-19 vaccine. The CDR3 region is CASRTEIAGNGELFF. For the CDR3, the DNA is TGTGCCAGCAGGACTGAAATAGCGGGGAACGGGGAGCTGTTTTTT.